The clone carrying this T cell receptor (beta chain) occurred a few times. This CDR3 has 16 amino acids. The germline V gene encodes CDR1 LGHDT and CDR2 YNNKEL (reference sequence). Losses at the gene ends were 6 bases for V and 5 bases for J; bases not matched to a gene: 16. This entry comes from a study of blood T cell repertoires in COVID-19. In the original processing: Reference gene primer amplification in the assay estimated nucleated cell counts. Sequencing used immunoSEQ multiplex PCR; TCRdb keeps in-frame clones, though not all of them. From that table come the V and J calls and clone size; the DNA was used to work out D and trimming. Of tens of thousands of clones listed, around 83% were seen once; the top ten hold under 7.5%.

This clonotype was sampled from a young man with COVID-19, enrolled during active disease. The specimen sequenced was peripheral blood. The chain has TRBV3-1 (or the pseudogene TRBV3-2) and TRBJ2-7, with 7 bases aligning to TRBD1. The CDR3 DNA reads TGTGCCAGCAGACCTACCGGGACAGCCATCCGGGACGAGCAGTACTTC. Its translation: CASRPTGTAIRDEQYF.